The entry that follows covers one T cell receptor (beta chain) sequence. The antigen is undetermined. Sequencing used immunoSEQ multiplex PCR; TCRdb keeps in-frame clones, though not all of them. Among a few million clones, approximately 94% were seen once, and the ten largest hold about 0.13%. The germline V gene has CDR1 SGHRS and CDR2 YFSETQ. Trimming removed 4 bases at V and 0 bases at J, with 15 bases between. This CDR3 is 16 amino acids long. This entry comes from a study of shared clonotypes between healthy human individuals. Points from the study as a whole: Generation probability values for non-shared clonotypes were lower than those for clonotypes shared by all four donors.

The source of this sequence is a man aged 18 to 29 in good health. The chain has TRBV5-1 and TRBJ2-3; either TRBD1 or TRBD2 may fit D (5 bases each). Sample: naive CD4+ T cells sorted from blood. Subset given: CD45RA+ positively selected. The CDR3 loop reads CASSAVGDPSTDTQYF. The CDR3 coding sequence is TGCGCCAGCAGCGCGGTCGGGGACCCTAGCACAGATACGCAGTATTTT.